The 15 T cell receptor beta chains below come from one sample, sequenced in a study of blood T cell repertoires in COVID-19. Clones were sequenced by immunoSEQ multiplex PCR, and TCRdb holds only the in-frame ones, with some missing. The table has fewer than 150,000 clones, over 70% seen once; the top ten hold roughly 1.6%. The sample taken for sequencing was peripheral blood. These receptors came from a middle-aged man with acute or convalescent COVID-19.

The J gene is TRBJ2-7, the V gene TRBV3-1 (or the pseudogene TRBV3-2); tentative D call: TRBD1 (6 bases). Germline lookup yields CDR1 LGHDT and CDR2 YNNKEL (reference sequence). This CDR3 contains 13 residues. The germline V and J ends were trimmed by 0 bases and 7 bases, with 10 bases remaining between them. The CDR3 loop reads CASSQEGAHEQYF. The CDR3 DNA is TGTGCCAGCAGCCAAGAGGGGGCGCATGAGCAGTACTTC.

This clone has more than one count but fewer than ten. The chain employs TRBV9 and TRBJ2-7; 7 positions match TRBD2. Germline V gene sequence: CDR1 SGDLS, CDR2 YYNGEE. The CDR3 loop spans 17 amino acids. V lost 0 bases to trimming and J lost 2 bases; unmatched junction nucleotides: 11. CDR3 bases: TGTGCCAGCAGCGTAGGGGAGGGACCTAGGGCCCCCTACGAGCAGTACTTC. Translated, it gives CASSVGEGPRAPYEQYF.

This chain joins TRBV29-1 and TRBJ2-3; TRBD2 matches at 12 bases. Germline CDR1 SQVTM, CDR2 ANQGSEA. This CDR3 is 15 amino acids long. V trimming: 3 bases; J trimming: 1 base; junction bases outside the gene matches: 2. The CDR3 protein is CSVDPSGGGTDTQYF. DNA for the CDR3: TGCAGCGTTGATCCTAGCGGGGGGGGCACAGATACGCAGTATTTT.

This clone was counted once. This chain uses TRBV28 with TRBJ2-3; D is unresolved. The germline gives CDR1 MDHEN, CDR2 SYDVKM. This CDR3 comprises 13 residues. The V end was cut by 3 bases, the J end by 0 bases, with 4 bases between. CDR3 bases: TGTGCCAGCAGTTTCGGGAGCACAGATACGCAGTATTTT. It translates to CASSFGSTDTQYF.

V gene TRBV15 combines with J gene TRBJ2-1; TRBD2 might be the D (7 bases). The CDR3 is 15 residues long. Germline-derived CDR1 and CDR2 are LNHNV and YYDKDF (reference sequence). V gave up 1 base and J gave up 3 bases, with 10 bases separating them. The chain's CDR3 is CATSRGGGLYNEQFF. CDR3 sequence (DNA): TGTGCCACCAGCAGAGGCGGGGGCCTCTACAATGAGCAGTTCTTC.

This sequence joins TRBV6-6 and TRBJ1-4; 9 nucleotides agree with TRBD1. CDR3 size: 15 residues. Trimming cost V 5 bases and J 8 bases; bases outside gene matches: 9. Looked up from germline, CDR1 is MNHNY and CDR2 is SVGAGI (reference sequence). CDR3 amino acids: CASSTSGTGPEKLFF. The CDR3 nucleotides are TGTGCCAGCAGTACTTCCGGGACAGGGCCGGAAAAACTGTTTTTT.

This clone was counted only a few times. The V and J genes are TRBV19 and TRBJ2-5; D is perhaps TRBD2 (5 bases). In germline, CDR1 is LNHDA, CDR2 SQIVND (reference sequence). Trimming cost V 2 bases and J 1 base, with 8 bases left between them. The CDR3 length is 14 residues. The CDR3 nucleotides are TGTGCCAGTAGTATAACGGGGAGCCAAGAGACCCAGTACTTC. It is translated as CASSITGSQETQYF.

The gene calls are TRBV6-5 and TRBJ1-2, with 8 nucleotides matching TRBD1. Germline V gives CDR1 MNHEY, CDR2 SVGAGI. The CDR3 contains 14 residues. The V segment lost 6 bases and the J segment 8 bases; nucleotides outside the gene matches: 11. CDR3 region: CASSQGTGLWGYTF. In nucleotides, the CDR3 is TGTGCCAGCAGCCAAGGGACAGGCCTCTGGGGCTACACCTTC.

In its sample, this clone ranks as medium-sized (0.01 to 0.1%). The CDR3 spells CASSSYYQGKAYEQYF. The DNA of the CDR3 is TGTGCCAGCAGTTCCTACTATCAGGGGAAGGCCTACGAGCAGTACTTC. The chain recombines TRBV28 with TRBJ2-7; tentatively, D is TRBD1 (6 bases). Trimming left V 4 bases short and J 2 bases short, with 18 bases between. There are 16 residues in the CDR3. CDR1 is MDHEN and CDR2 is SYDVKM in the germline V gene.

This chain uses TRBV19 with TRBJ2-7; unclear D gene. Trimming cost V 6 bases and J 2 bases, with 5 bases left between them. The CDR3 has 11 residues. In germline, CDR1 is LNHDA, CDR2 SQIVND (reference sequence). CDR3 region: CASSEAYEQYF. Written as DNA, the CDR3 is TGTGCCAGTAGCGAGGCCTACGAGCAGTACTTC.

As for this clone: The identical CDR3 is also encoded by other nucleotide sequences in the sample. The chain employs TRBV6-5 and TRBJ1-1; no definite D call. V lost 6 bases to trimming and J lost 1 base, with 6 bases between them. CDR1 MNHEY and CDR2 SVGAGI come from the germline V gene. The CDR3 covers 12 residues. CDR3 region: CASSRGNTEAFF. CDR3 in DNA: TGTGCCAGCAGCCGGGGGAACACTGAAGCTTTCTTT.

J is TRBJ2-1 and V is TRBV2, with D tentatively TRBD1 (5 bases). The CDR3 length is 14 residues. Trimming shortened V by 6 bases and J by 6 bases, and 15 bases separated the two germline ends. CDR1 and CDR2 (germline): SNHLY, FYNNEI. The CDR3, as DNA: TGTGCCAGCAGGGGTCAGGGTGACGGCAATGAGCAGTTCTTC. Amino acids: CASRGQGDGNEQFF.

V is TRBV6-5 and J is TRBJ1-1; D might be TRBD1 (5 bases). V was clipped by 6 bases and J by 0 bases, with 11 bases between them. Germline V lookup: CDR1 MNHEY, CDR2 SVGAGI. CDR3 length: 14 residues. The CDR3 here is CASRGASMNTEAFF. The DNA of the CDR3 is TGTGCCAGCAGAGGGGCCTCTATGAACACTGAAGCTTTCTTT.

The chain recombines TRBV27 with TRBJ1-5; TRBD1 matches 7 bases. Germline assignment: CDR1 MNHEY and CDR2 SMNVEV (reference sequence). The V and J ends lost 6 bases and 4 bases, in that order; junction bases with no gene match: 9. This CDR3 spans 15 amino acids. The CDR3 is CASRVGQVPNQPQHF. The CDR3 DNA sequence: TGTGCCAGCAGGGTCGGACAGGTACCTAATCAGCCCCAGCATTTT.

The chain combines TRBV30 with TRBJ1-6; TRBD1 aligns across 7 bases. Germline CDR1 and CDR2: GTSNPN and SVGIG (reference sequence). The CDR3 extends over 14 amino acids. The trim removed 3 bases at V and 10 bases at J, leaving 9 bases unmatched. CDR3 in amino acids: CAWRVDRVKSPLHF. CDR3 bases: TGTGCCTGGAGGGTCGACAGGGTAAAATCACCCCTCCACTTT.